The present T cell receptor beta chain was sequenced within a study of blood T cell repertoires in COVID-19. Study context: The United States, Italy and Spain supplied acute and convalescent COVID-19 samples. The cDNA or gDNA used as material had been derived from T cells, B-cell-depleted T cells, or PBMCs.

Cohort assignment relied on participant-reported clinical history. Recovered Cohort 3 donors showed two negative PCRs, clearance, or symptom resolution. CDR1 is SGDLS and CDR2 is YYNGEE in the germline V gene. This CDR3 is 16 amino acids long. J was trimmed by 4 bases and V by 0 bases; bases with no gene match: 7. The protocol was immunoSEQ multiplex PCR, while the TCRdb copy is restricted to in-frame clones and leaves out a portion. The sample yields 300,000 to 350,000 clones, roughly 87% seen once. The sequencing input was PBMCs or T cells enriched from blood (not recorded which). The TCR was taken from a young woman who had recovered from COVID-19. The rearrangement uses TRBV9 and TRBJ2-5, with 9 nucleotides matching TRBD2. CDR3 amino acids: CASSVEGGGVRETQYF. In DNA, the CDR3 is TGTGCCAGCAGCGTAGAGGGCGGGGGGGTCCGAGAGACCCAGTACTTC.